This T cell receptor beta chain came from a study of OX40 agonist ivuxolimab in advanced cancers. Regarding this clone: Different DNA sequences within this sample yield the same CDR3.

The CDR3 sequence is 15 residues long. The V gene end was trimmed by 1 base and the J gene end by 1 base; junction bases not matched to a gene: 0. CDR1 KGHSH and CDR2 LQKENI come from the germline V gene. This table comes from immunoSEQ multiplex PCR, and its TCRdb copy is limited to in-frame clones, with some not included. The data contain some 80,000 clones, around 86% of them seen just once; the ten biggest clones take up 0.25% to 0.4%. The TCR comes from an adult with an advanced solid tumor such as melanoma, head and neck, liver or kidney cancer. Specimen: CD4+ or CD8+ T cells sorted from blood, collected in a trial of the OX40 agonist ivuxolimab. V usage is TRBV18 and J usage is TRBJ2-3; TRBD1 agrees at 9 bases. CDR3 protein: CASSPRTGGTDTQYF. CDR3 DNA sequence: TGTGCCAGCTCACCACGGACAGGGGGCACAGATACGCAGTATTTT.